The 26 T cell receptor beta chains in this list originate from one sample, sequenced in a study of cytomegalovirus exposure and HLA in healthy donors. The study ran its PCR with 60 Vbeta and 13 Jbeta primers. Using immunoSEQ multiplex PCR, the repertoire was profiled, and TCRdb retains in-frame clones only, with some absent. This sample has some 170,000 clones, with almost 80% found just once. The material sequenced was PBMCs. The receptors were gathered from a man aged 40-50 years in good health and CMV-seropositive.

The chain combines TRBV10-1 with TRBJ2-1, with 9 bases matching TRBD2. The germline V gene has CDR1 WNHNN and CDR2 SYGVQD (reference sequence). The CDR3 extends over 14 amino acids. After removal of 4 bases from V and 2 bases from J, the junction contained 0 bases not matched to a gene. Here the CDR3 reads CASSASGAYNEQFF. The CDR3 DNA is TGCGCCAGCAGTGCTAGCGGGGCCTACAATGAGCAGTTCTTC.

The chain has TRBV4-2 and TRBJ2-7, with no clear D. The CDR3 has 16 amino acids. The ends were cut back, 0 bases at V and 2 bases at J, with 14 bases in the middle. Germline CDR1 reads LGHNA; CDR2 reads YNFKEQ. The CDR3 bases are TGTGCCAGCAGCCAAGATTCAACAGTACAACCCTACGAGCAGTACTTC. As protein: CASSQDSTVQPYEQYF.

V gene TRBV29-1 combines with J gene TRBJ1-1, with D perhaps TRBD1 (6 bases). The V end lost 7 bases, the J end lost 1 base, and 13 bases lay between the germline ends. The germline V gene has CDR1 SQVTM and CDR2 ANQGSEA. The CDR3 consists of 13 residues. CDR3 sequence: CSAAGQSNTEAFF. The CDR3 bases are TGCAGCGCCGCAGGACAGTCGAACACTGAAGCTTTCTTT.

This clone was picked up one time. V usage is TRBV4-1 and J usage is TRBJ2-7, with TRBD1 as a possible D gene (5 bases). Trimming removed 3 bases from V and 6 bases from J, with 18 bases in between. This CDR3 has 15 amino acids. CDR1 is MGHRA, CDR2 YSYEKL, per germline. CDR3 in DNA: TGCGCCAGCAGCCAGGATCAGGGTAGGTCGGGCGAGCAGTACTTC. It is translated as CASSQDQGRSGEQYF.

Only one count was recorded for this clone. The rearrangement joins TRBV11-3 to TRBJ1-2; D unclear. CDR1 and CDR2 (germline): SGHNT, YENEEA. The CDR3 extends over 15 amino acids. V was pared by 1 base and J by 7 bases, with 16 bases between. The CDR3 reads CASSLARTALGGYTF. In nucleotides, the CDR3 is TGTGCCAGCAGCTTAGCCCGGACTGCTTTAGGTGGCTACACCTTC.

The chain has TRBV6-5 and TRBJ2-3; 7 nucleotides line up with TRBD2. This CDR3 is built from 16 residues. The germline gives CDR1 MNHEY, CDR2 SVGAGI. With 0 bases clipped from V and 2 bases from J, the junction kept 5 bases outside the gene matches. The chain's CDR3 is CASSYSAGAITDTQYF. In nucleotides, the CDR3 is TGTGCCAGCAGTTACTCGGCGGGAGCGATCACAGATACGCAGTATTTT.

V usage is TRBV18 and J usage is TRBJ2-5, with TRBD2 as a possible D gene (5 bases). This CDR3 is 15 amino acids long. V lost 3 bases to trimming and J lost 2 bases, with 13 bases between them. Germline CDR1 and CDR2: KGHSH and LQKENI. The CDR3 reads CASSPPSGRQETQYF. DNA for the CDR3: TGTGCCAGCTCACCCCCTTCGGGGAGACAAGAGACCCAGTACTTC.

The CDR3 bases are TGTGCCAGCAGTTTTACATCCGGGACTAGAGGGTCTGGGGAGCTGTTTTTT. Translation: CASSFTSGTRGSGELFF. The V gene is TRBV28, the J gene TRBJ2-2; 8 bases are shared with TRBD2. The CDR3 totals 17 residues. Trimming at V came to 3 bases and at J to 8 bases, leaving 14 bases not matched to a gene. Germline V lookup: CDR1 MDHEN, CDR2 SYDVKM.

The CDR3 coding sequence is TGTGCCACCAAGGACAGGCGCGACAATGAGCAGTTCTTC. It translates to CATKDRRDNEQFF. V is TRBV25-1 and J is TRBJ2-1; 7 bases match TRBD1. CDR1 is MGHDK, CDR2 SYGVNS, per germline. CDR3 size: 13 residues. Unmatched junction bases numbered 8, after V lost 10 bases and J lost 5 bases.

The chain uses TRBV9 and TRBJ2-1; 7 nucleotides line up with TRBD2. CDR3 length: 16 amino acids. Unmatched junction bases numbered 10, after V lost 1 base and J lost 6 bases. The germline CDR1 and CDR2 sequences are SGDLS and YYNGEE. The DNA of the CDR3 is TGTGCCAGCAGCGTAAGTACCGGGACTAACGTCAATGAGCAGTTCTTC. Translation gives CASSVSTGTNVNEQFF.

The chain is built from TRBV11-2 and TRBJ2-5, with D unresolved. Trimming left V 1 base short and J 5 bases short, with 8 bases between. The CDR3 runs to 13 residues. The germline CDR1 and CDR2 sequences are SGHAT and FQNNGV. The CDR3 DNA follows: TGTGCCAGCAGCTTAGCCGGTTATGAGACCCAGTACTTC. This codes for CASSLAGYETQYF.

The genes are TRBV9 and TRBJ1-6; D is unresolved. Germline CDR1 is SGDLS and CDR2 is YYNGEE. V shed 0 bases and J shed 5 bases, with 6 bases lying between them. This CDR3 spans 14 amino acids. The CDR3 loop is CASSVGGDNSPLHF. The CDR3 nucleotides read TGTGCCAGCAGCGTAGGTGGAGATAATTCACCCCTCCACTTT.

V gene TRBV28 combines with J gene TRBJ2-2, with D unresolved. Germline CDR1 is MDHEN and CDR2 is SYDVKM. V was pared by 2 bases and J by 1 base, with 5 bases between. The CDR3 has 14 residues. CDR3 amino acids: CASSLPGNTGELFF. The DNA of the CDR3 is TGTGCCAGCAGTTTACCCGGGAACACCGGGGAGCTGTTTTTT. Looking up the rest from reference TRBV28 and TRBJ2-2 gives the full variable domain: DVKVTQSSRYLVKRTGEKVFLECVQDMDHENMFWYRQDPGLGLRLIYFSYDVKMKEKGDIPEGYSVSREKKERFSLILESASTNQTSMYLCASSLPGNTGELFFGEGSRLTVL.

The CDR3 nucleotides read TGTGCCAGCAGAAAAGAGACCTATTACGGGAATAATGAAAAACTGTTTTTT. Translated, it gives CASRKETYYGNNEKLFF. The J gene is TRBJ1-4, the V gene TRBV2; the D is unclear. The CDR3 sequence is 17 residues long. V was clipped by 6 bases and J by 4 bases, with 21 bases between them. The germline V gene has CDR1 SNHLY and CDR2 FYNNEI. Together with reference TRBV2 and TRBJ1-4, the CDR3 gives the full variable domain: EPEVTQTPSHQVTQMGQEVILRCVPISNHLYFYWYRQILGQKVEFLVSFYNNEISEKSEIFDDQFSVERPDGSNFTLKIRSTKLEDSAMYFCASRKETYYGNNEKLFFGSGTQLSVL.

This chain links TRBV18 with TRBJ1-2; the D gene is possibly TRBD1 (6 bases). Germline CDR1 is KGHSH and CDR2 is LQKENI. V lost 2 bases and J lost 6, with 7 bases in between. The CDR3 extends over 12 amino acids. In DNA form, the CDR3 reads TGTGCCAGCTCACCATCAGGGGATGGCTACACCTTC. This codes for CASSPSGDGYTF.

The CDR3 DNA sequence: TGTGCCAGCCTACCTGGGACTAGCGGGAGGATCTACAATGAGCAGTTCTTC. It specifies CASLPGTSGRIYNEQFF. The chain joins TRBV28 to TRBJ2-1; 15 bases are shared with TRBD2. Germline trimming cut 8 bases from V and 3 bases from J; bases unmatched to any gene: 8. The CDR3 is 17 residues long. The germline V gene has CDR1 MDHEN and CDR2 SYDVKM.

The V and J genes are TRBV2 and TRBJ1-2; a possible D gene is TRBD1 (5 bases). V was shortened by 6 bases and J by 1 base, with 12 bases between the two germline ends. Germline V gene sequence: CDR1 SNHLY, CDR2 FYNNEI. The CDR3 totals 14 residues. The DNA of the CDR3 is TGTGCCAGCAGAAACTGGGGGGATAACTATGGCTACACCTTC. Amino acid sequence: CASRNWGDNYGYTF.

This sequence joins TRBV5-1 and TRBJ2-7; 9 positions agree with TRBD1. Per germline, CDR1 SGHRS and CDR2 YFSETQ. J lost 2 bases, V lost 4 bases, and 10 bases had no gene match. The CDR3 is 16 amino acids. The CDR3 sequence: CASSAGQGPPAYEQYF. For the CDR3, the DNA is TGCGCCAGCAGCGCGGGACAGGGACCGCCGGCCTACGAGCAGTACTTC. The whole variable domain, filled in from reference TRBV5-1 and TRBJ2-7, reads KAGVTQTPRYLIKTRGQQVTLSCSPISGHRSVSWYQQTPGQGLQFLFEYFSETQRNKGNFPGRFSGRQFSNSRSEMNVSTLELGDSALYLCASSAGQGPPAYEQYFGPGTRLTVT.

The gene calls are TRBV18 and TRBJ1-2, with D unclear. Germline values: CDR1 KGHSH, CDR2 LQKENI. The CDR3 loop spans 13 amino acids. The V and J ends lost 3 bases and 4 bases respectively, with 9 bases between them. CDR3 nucleotide sequence: TGTGCCAGCTCACCGGTTGGTAGCTATGGCTACACCTTC. Its protein product is CASSPVGSYGYTF. The whole variable domain, filled in from reference TRBV18 and TRBJ1-2, reads NAGVMQNPRHLVRRRGQEARLRCSPMKGHSHVYWYRQLPEEGLKFMVYLQKENIIDESGMPKERFSAEFPKEGPSILRIQQVVRGDSAAYFCASSPVGSYGYTFGSGTRLTVV.

This clone was counted a few times. The J gene is TRBJ1-3, the V gene TRBV7-3; D remains unclear. V was shortened by 3 bases and J by 4 bases, with 7 bases between the two germline ends. Germline loops: CDR1 SGHTA, CDR2 FQGTGA. CDR3 length equals 13 residues. This chain's CDR3 is CASSLSAGNTIYF. CDR3 sequence (DNA): TGTGCCAGCAGCTTGAGTGCGGGAAACACCATATATTTT. The variable domain in full, with the rest retrieved from reference TRBV7-3 and TRBJ1-3, is GAGVSQTPSNKVTEKGKYVELRCDPISGHTALYWYRQSLGQGPEFLIYFQGTGAADDSGLPNDRFFAVRPEGSVSTLKIQRTERGDSAVYLCASSLSAGNTIYFGEGSWLTVV.

This clone occurred a few times. V and J are TRBV18 and TRBJ2-7; TRBD1 matches 8 bases. Per the germline V gene, CDR1 is KGHSH and CDR2 is LQKENI. CDR3 length equals 16 residues. J lost 1 base, V lost 3 bases, and 8 bases had no gene match. CDR3 coding DNA: TGTGCCAGCTCACCGGTACGGGACAGGCGATCCTACGAGCAGTACTTC. Amino acids: CASSPVRDRRSYEQYF.

The chain couples TRBV7-9 to TRBJ1-2; D gene uncertain. Germline CDR1 reads SEHNR; CDR2 reads FQNEAQ (reference sequence). V was pared by 11 bases and J by 6 bases, with 13 bases between. This CDR3 spans 11 amino acids. The CDR3 DNA sequence: TGTGCCGCCTCCACGGGGAATGGCTACACCTTC. The encoded protein is CAASTGNGYTF.

This chain joins TRBV29-1 and TRBJ2-5; possible D gene TRBD2, 8 bases. This CDR3 region has 15 residues. Germline assignment: CDR1 SQVTM and CDR2 ANQGSEA. With 4 bases removed from V and 4 bases from J, the gap between germline ends came to 19 bases. CDR3 amino acids: CSVAGGDRVGETQYF. CDR3 nucleotide sequence: TGCAGCGTTGCCGGGGGGGACAGAGTAGGAGAGACCCAGTACTTC.

This clone appeared a single time. Here the CDR3 DNA reads TGTGCCAGCAGCCTCAGCGGGGCTAGCACAGATACGCAGTATTTT. It is translated as CASSLSGASTDTQYF. This chain joins TRBV6-5 and TRBJ2-3; the match to TRBD2 covers 7 bases. The CDR3 has 15 residues. Trimming at V came to 6 bases and at J to 0 bases, leaving 6 bases not matched to a gene. The germline V gene has CDR1 MNHEY and CDR2 SVGAGI.

This clone has just a few counts. The genes are TRBV27 and TRBJ2-5; 12 nucleotides line up with TRBD1. The CDR3 consists of 15 residues. V lost 6 bases to trimming and J lost 5 bases; unmatched junction nucleotides: 7. Germline-derived CDR1 and CDR2 are MNHEY and SMNVEV (reference sequence). CDR3 residues: CASSRPGQGAETQYF. CDR3 DNA: TGTGCCAGCAGCCGACCGGGACAGGGGGCCGAGACCCAGTACTTC.

The chain links TRBV27 to TRBJ2-7, with 10 bases fitting TRBD2. Germline V gene data show CDR1 as MNHEY and CDR2 as SMNVEV (reference sequence). V gave up 0 bases and J gave up 6 bases; unmatched junction bases: 5. The CDR3 loop spans 15 amino acids. The CDR3 loop is CASSLSAAGGVEQYF. The CDR3 DNA sequence: TGTGCCAGCAGTTTATCTGCAGCGGGAGGGGTCGAGCAGTACTTC.